These 19 T cell receptor beta chains originate from one sample sequenced in a study of T cells in Graves' hyperthyroidism and ophthalmopathy (dated by TCRdb to the late 2010s). Library construction relied on multiplex PCR. Instrument on record: Illumina HiSeq 2000. TCR beta CDR3 regions were amplified from RNA transcripts. The TCR CDR3 was subjected to a first round of RT-PCR using the HTBI primer set and the Qiagen OneStep RT-PCR kit. Starting from the raw public reads, TCRdb applied fastp trimming at Q25, assembled clones with MiXCR and retained in-frame beta chains. Duplicate CDR3 protein sequences are folded into a single record with the most common DNA and genes. In all, the sample holds 250,000 to 400,000 distinct CDR3 sequences, and 12% to 15% of those were seen once. Of the sample, roughly 33% is held by the ten largest clones. Sequencing was performed on blood. The source is a woman in her thirties or forties with Graves' ophthalmopathy.

This clonotype was found many times. The V call is TRBV2, the J call TRBJ1-5; 8 positions agree with TRBD1. The CDR3 totals 15 residues. CDR1 is SNHLY, CDR2 FYNNEI, per germline. Losses at the gene ends were 3 bases for V and 9 bases for J; bases not matched to a gene: 10. The CDR3 protein is CASSDPSGGYGPQHF. CDR3 DNA sequence: TGTGCCAGCAGTGATCCCTCAGGGGGCTACGGGCCCCAGCATTTT.

Only a few counts were recorded for this clonotype. The V call is TRBV7-9, the J call TRBJ1-5; 7 positions agree with TRBD1. The CDR3 contains 12 residues. V lost 5 bases, J lost 9 bases, and 4 bases stayed unmatched. The germline gives CDR1 SEHNR, CDR2 FQNEAQ (reference sequence). CDR3 protein: CASSLQGLPQHF. The CDR3 coding sequence is TGTGCCAGCAGCCTACAGGGGCTGCCCCAGCATTTT.

This clonotype has ten or more counts. The V and J genes are TRBV18 and TRBJ2-7; 10 bases are shared with TRBD1. This CDR3 is 20 amino acids long. CDR1 and CDR2 from the germline V gene are KGHSH and LQKENI. V was pared by 2 bases and J by 2 bases, with 18 bases of the junction left unmatched. CDR3 residues: CASSPSFGSAPGQGTYEQYF. The CDR3, as DNA: TGTGCCAGCTCACCAAGCTTCGGGTCTGCTCCGGGACAGGGGACCTACGAGCAGTACTTC. The variable domain in full, with the rest retrieved from reference TRBV18 and TRBJ2-7, is NAGVMQNPRHLVRRRGQEARLRCSPMKGHSHVYWYRQLPEEGLKFMVYLQKENIIDESGMPKERFSAEFPKEGPSILRIQQVVRGDSAAYFCASSPSFGSAPGQGTYEQYFGPGTRLTVT.

This clonotype was found many times. The V call is TRBV25-1, the J call TRBJ1-1; D unresolved. CDR3 length: 10 amino acids. Trimming took off 8 bases at V and 10 bases at J, with 11 bases between the two ends. Germline-derived CDR1 and CDR2 are MGHDK and SYGVNS. CDR3 sequence (DNA): TGTGCCAGCTGGTCGACGCGAGCTTTCTTT. It translates to CASWSTRAFF. Based on the CDR3 plus reference TRBV25-1 and TRBJ1-1, the full variable domain is EADIYQTPRYLVIGTGKKITLECSQTMGHDKMYWYQQDPGMELHLIHYSYGVNSTEKGDLSSESTVSRIRTEHFPLTLESARPSHTSQYLCASWSTRAFFGQGTRLTVV.

The rearrangement links TRBV20-1 to TRBJ1-4; no clear D. Trimming shortened V by 3 bases and J by 8 bases, and 16 bases separated the two germline ends. The CDR3 extends over 14 amino acids. Germline loops: CDR1 DFQATT, CDR2 SNEGSKA (reference sequence). CDR3 protein: CSARLLRGPEKLFF. The CDR3 bases are TGCAGTGCTAGGCTTTTACGAGGGCCCGAAAAACTGTTTTTT.

The chain employs TRBV30 and TRBJ1-4; no definite D call. The V end was cut by 1 base, the J end by 0 bases, with 6 bases between. The CDR3 has 14 amino acids. Per the germline V gene, CDR1 is GTSNPN and CDR2 is SVGIG (reference sequence). The CDR3 protein is CAWSGDATNEKLFF. CDR3 DNA: TGTGCCTGGAGTGGTGATGCAACTAATGAAAAACTGTTTTTT. Full variable domain (rest looked up from reference TRBV30 and TRBJ1-4): SQTIHQWPATLVQPVGSPLSLECTVEGTSNPNLYWYRQAAGRGLQLLFYSVGIGQISSEVPQNLSASRPQDRQFILSSKKLLLSDSGFYLCAWSGDATNEKLFFGSGTQLSVL.

This sequence joins TRBV20-1 and TRBJ1-1; D is possibly TRBD1 (5 bases). The CDR3 runs to 16 residues. Germline CDR1 DFQATT, CDR2 SNEGSKA (reference sequence). The V gene lost 2 bases and the J gene lost 0 bases, with 16 bases spanning the gap. The CDR3 spells CSARNLQTDLNTEAFF. The CDR3 DNA reads TGCAGTGCTAGAAATCTACAGACAGATCTGAACACTGAAGCTTTCTTT.

This clonotype was found many times. The J gene is TRBJ1-1, the V gene TRBV2, with D possibly matching TRBD1 (5 bases). Germline CDR1 and CDR2: SNHLY and FYNNEI. With 5 bases removed from V and 3 bases from J, the gap between germline ends came to 16 bases. The CDR3 contains 15 residues. The CDR3 sequence: CASSRSRDKDTEAFF. For the CDR3, the DNA is TGTGCCAGCAGTAGATCCAGGGATAAGGACACTGAAGCTTTCTTT.

This chain joins TRBV28 and TRBJ2-7; D is possibly TRBD2 (6 bases). V was shortened by 2 bases and J by 0 bases, with 11 bases between the two germline ends. The germline V gene encodes CDR1 MDHEN and CDR2 SYDVKM. This CDR3 contains 15 residues. CDR3 amino acids: CASSLLASASYEQYF. CDR3 nucleotide sequence: TGTGCCAGCAGTTTACTTGCTAGCGCCTCCTACGAGCAGTACTTC.

This chain uses TRBV2 with TRBJ2-2; D possibly uses TRBD1 or TRBD2 (6 bases each). CDR3 length: 13 amino acids. Germline V gives CDR1 SNHLY, CDR2 FYNNEI. In DNA form, the CDR3 reads TGTGCTACTCTGGGGGGCGTCCCCGGGGAGCTGTTTTTT. It is translated as CATLGGVPGELFF.

This clonotype was seen repeatedly, ten times or more. The chain recombines TRBV7-9 with TRBJ1-1; D gene ambiguous. Per germline, CDR1 SEHNR and CDR2 FQNEAQ (reference sequence). CDR3 size: 12 residues. V was trimmed by 1 base and J by 6 bases, leaving 6 bases between them. CDR3 nucleotide sequence: TGTGCCAGCAGCTTAGTGCGTGCTGAAGCTTTCTTT. Its translation is CASSLVRAEAFF.

This clonotype occurred a few times. The gene calls are TRBV7-8 and TRBJ1-3; no clear D. This CDR3 comprises 17 residues. Trimming removed 4 bases at V and 0 bases at J, with 16 bases between. The germline gives CDR1 SGHVS, CDR2 FQNEAQ. CDR3 protein: CASSSPSTANSGNTIYF. CDR3 sequence (DNA): TGTGCCAGCAGCTCCCCATCCACAGCGAACTCTGGAAACACCATATATTTT.

The sample holds many counts of this clonotype. The rearrangement links TRBV2 to TRBJ2-2, with D possibly called TRBD1 or TRBD2 (5 bases each). Germline loops: CDR1 SNHLY, CDR2 FYNNEI. V lost 7 bases to trimming and J lost 7 bases, with 19 bases between them. This CDR3 is built from 15 residues. This CDR3 is CASMVGTLRGGELFF. The CDR3 DNA reads TGTGCCAGCATGGTTGGGACCCTCAGAGGCGGGGAGCTGTTTTTT.

This clonotype appeared once. The gene calls are TRBV6-9 and TRBJ2-7, with D possibly TRBD2 on 5 matching bases. Germline V gives CDR1 MNHGY, CDR2 SVAAGI. The ends were cut back, 3 bases at V and 4 bases at J, with 10 bases in the middle. The CDR3 contains 13 residues. This CDR3 reads CASSYGETYEQYF. As DNA, the CDR3 is TGTGCCAGCAGTTACGGGGAAACATACGAGCAGTACTTC.

The rearrangement links TRBV18 to TRBJ1-2, with D uncertain. Looked up from germline, CDR1 is KGHSH and CDR2 is LQKENI. The length of the CDR3 is 12 residues. With 3 bases removed from V and 3 bases from J, the gap between germline ends came to 5 bases. This chain's CDR3 is CASSPVDYGYTF. The CDR3 DNA reads TGTGCCAGCTCACCGGTCGACTATGGCTACACCTTC.

This clonotype was picked up many times. This chain uses TRBV2 with TRBJ1-5, with 7 bases identical to TRBD1. This CDR3 spans 15 amino acids. The ends lost 6 bases at V and 2 bases at J; junction bases unmatched: 7. The germline gives CDR1 SNHLY, CDR2 FYNNEI. CDR3 DNA sequence: TGTGCCAGCAGCGGAAGTGACAGGGGCAATCAGCCCCAGCATTTT. Its translation: CASSGSDRGNQPQHF.

On this clonotype: Being one base from a much bigger clone, this may be a read error. The chain is built from TRBV20-1 and TRBJ1-5; D remains unclear. The V gene's germline CDR1 is DFQATT and CDR2 SNEGSKA (reference sequence). V was pared by 0 bases and J by 9 bases, with 15 bases between. There are 14 residues in the CDR3. CDR3 in amino acids: CSARDKGPNAPQHF. CDR3 bases: TGCAGTGCTAGAGATAAAGGTCCCAATGCGCCCCAGCATTTT.

The table lists this clonotype with many counts. This rearrangement joins TRBV7-8 to TRBJ1-1; D gene unclear. The germline V gene encodes CDR1 SGHVS and CDR2 FQNEAQ. V dropped 3 bases and J dropped 5 bases, with 10 bases sitting between them. CDR3 length: 13 residues. This CDR3 is CASSFFSVTEAFF. In DNA form, the CDR3 reads TGTGCCAGCAGCTTTTTTAGCGTAACTGAAGCTTTCTTT.

As to this clonotype: A junction boundary mismatches the germline segment, possibly from a read error. This chain uses TRBV12-3 or TRBV12-4 with TRBJ2-1, with D perhaps given as TRBD1 or TRBD2 (6 bases each). This CDR3 region has 12 residues. The CDR3 spells CATSLWGAEQFF. The CDR3 nucleotides are TGTGCCACCAGTTTATGGGGGGCTGAGCAGTTCTTC.